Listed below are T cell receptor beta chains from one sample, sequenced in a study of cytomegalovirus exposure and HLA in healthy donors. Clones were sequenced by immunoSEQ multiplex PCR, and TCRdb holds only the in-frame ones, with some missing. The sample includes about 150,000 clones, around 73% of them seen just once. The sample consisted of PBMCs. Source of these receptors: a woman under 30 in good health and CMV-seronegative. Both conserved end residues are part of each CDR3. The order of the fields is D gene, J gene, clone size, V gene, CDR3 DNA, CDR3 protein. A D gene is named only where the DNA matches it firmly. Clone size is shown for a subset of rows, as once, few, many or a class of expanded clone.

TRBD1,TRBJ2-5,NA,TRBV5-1,TGCGCCAGCAGCTTTCATCGACAGGGACAAGAGACCCAGTACTTC,CASSFHRQGQETQYF
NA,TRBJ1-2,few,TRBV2,TGTGCCAGCAGTTCAGGGGCAGCCCTTTATGGCTACACCTTC,CASSSGAALYGYTF
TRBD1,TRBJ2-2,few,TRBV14,TGTGCCAGCAGCCAAGGCTGGGACAGGGTGAAGGGGGAGCTGTTTTTT,CASSQGWDRVKGELFF
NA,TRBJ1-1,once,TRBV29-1,TGCAGCGTTGAGCGGGGAGGATACACTGAAGCTTTCTTT,CSVERGGYTEAFF
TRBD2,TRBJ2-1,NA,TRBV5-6,TGTGCCAGCAGCGCATTACTAGCGTCCTACAATGAGCAGTTCTTC,CASSALLASYNEQFF
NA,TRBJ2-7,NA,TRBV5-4,TGTGCCAGCAGCGCGGGGATGGTTTTCGAGCAGTACTTC,CASSAGMVFEQYF
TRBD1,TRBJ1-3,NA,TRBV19,TGTGCCAGTTCACAGGGGACTGGAAACACCATATATTTT,CASSQGTGNTIYF
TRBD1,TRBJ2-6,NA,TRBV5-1,TGCGCCAGCAGCTTGCGTCGCATTGAGACAGGGCCTTTAGCTCTTGGGGCCAACGTCCTGACTTTC,CASSLRRIETGPLALGANVLTF
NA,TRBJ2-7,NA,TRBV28,TGTGCCAGCAGTTTATTTGGCCTCTACGAGCAGTACTTC,CASSLFGLYEQYF
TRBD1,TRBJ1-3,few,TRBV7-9,TGTGCCAGCAGCACGGGACAGCGCTCTGGAAACACCATATATTTT,CASSTGQRSGNTIYF
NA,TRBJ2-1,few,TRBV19,TGTGCCAGTAGTATTGGACTACCGAGCTCCTACAATGAGCAGTTCTTC,CASSIGLPSSYNEQFF
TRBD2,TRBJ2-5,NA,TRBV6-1,TGTGCCAGCAGTGTACGGGCGGGAGACCAAGAGACCCAGTACTTC,CASSVRAGDQETQYF
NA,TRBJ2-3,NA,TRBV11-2,TGTGCCAGCAGCATCCTAGTTTTTGGCACAGATACGCAGTATTTT,CASSILVFGTDTQYF
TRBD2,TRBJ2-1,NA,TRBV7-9,TGTGCCAGCAGCCAAAACTACGCGGGAGGGCCTTATCGGGATGAGCAGTTCTTC,CASSQNYAGGPYRDEQFF
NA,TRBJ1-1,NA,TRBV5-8,TGTGCCAGCAGCTTGATCGGCGGCTTCCTTGAAGCTTTCTTT,CASSLIGGFLEAFF
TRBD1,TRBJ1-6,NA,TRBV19,TGTGCCAGTAACCAAGCAAGGACAGGGGGGAATTCACCCCTCCACTTT,CASNQARTGGNSPLHF
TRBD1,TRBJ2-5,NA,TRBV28,TGTGCCAGCAATTCTGTGACAGGGGGCAGGGAGACCCAGTACTTC,CASNSVTGGRETQYF
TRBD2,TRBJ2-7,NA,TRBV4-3,TGCGCCAGCAGCCAAGATCTGGGAAGCGGGGGCTACGAGCAGTACTTC,CASSQDLGSGGYEQYF
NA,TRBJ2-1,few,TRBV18,TGTGCCAGCTCAACCATGAGCTCGAACAATGAGCAGTTCTTC,CASSTMSSNNEQFF
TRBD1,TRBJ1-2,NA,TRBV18,TGTGCCAGCTCACCAGACAGGGACTATGGCTACACCTTC,CASSPDRDYGYTF
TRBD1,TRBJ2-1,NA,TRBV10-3,TGTGCCATCAGTGAGTCGAGGTCGACAGGGGGCGGCGATGAGCAGTTCTTC,CAISESRSTGGGDEQFF
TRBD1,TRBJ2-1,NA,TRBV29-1,TGCAGCGTTGTCTTTGGACAGGGGGGTCATGAGCAGTTCTTC,CSVVFGQGGHEQFF
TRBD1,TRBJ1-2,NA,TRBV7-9,TGTGCCAGCAGCCCCGAGGGACAGGGCAACTATGGCTACACCTTC,CASSPEGQGNYGYTF
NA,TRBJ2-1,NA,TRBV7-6,TGTGCCAGCAGCTCCTCCGGACAGCCCACGGGCAATGAGCAGTTCTTC,CASSSSGQPTGNEQFF
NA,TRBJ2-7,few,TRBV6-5,TGTGCCAGCAGACCCGGGACAAATTACGAGCAGTACTTC,CASRPGTNYEQYF
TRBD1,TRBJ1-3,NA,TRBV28,TGTGCCAGCAGTTCGGCCCAGGGGGACACCATATATTTT,CASSSAQGDTIYF
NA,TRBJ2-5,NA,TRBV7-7,TGTGCTAGCAGCCTCGGGGGAAGCCGCCAAGAGACCCAGTACTTC,CASSLGGSRQETQYF
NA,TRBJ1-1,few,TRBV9,TGTGCCAGCAGCGTACACCGGGAAATGGGTTTGGGTGAAGCTTTCTTT,CASSVHREMGLGEAFF
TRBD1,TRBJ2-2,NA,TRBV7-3,TGTGCCAGCAGCCCGAGAGAGGACAGGATTAAATCCGGGGAGCTGTTTTTT,CASSPREDRIKSGELFF
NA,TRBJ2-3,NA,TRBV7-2,TGTGCCAGCAGCCCGCACCGGACAGTAACAGATACGCAGTATTTT,CASSPHRTVTDTQYF
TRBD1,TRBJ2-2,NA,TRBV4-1,TGCGCCAGCAGGCCTCAGGGGGCGCGTGGGACCGGGGAGCTGTTTTTT,CASRPQGARGTGELFF
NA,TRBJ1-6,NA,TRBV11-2,TGTGCCAGCAGCTTAACAAGTTATAATTCACCCCTCCACTTT,CASSLTSYNSPLHF
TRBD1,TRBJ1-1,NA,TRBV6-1,TGTGCCAGCAGTGAGGTGGGACAGGGCACTGAAGCTTTCTTT,CASSEVGQGTEAFF
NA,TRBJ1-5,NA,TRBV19,TGTGCCAGTAGGGCGGAAGTTTATAGCAATCAGCCCCAGCATTTT,CASRAEVYSNQPQHF
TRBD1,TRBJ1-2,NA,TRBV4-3,TGCGCCAGCAGCCAAGATTGGGGGACAGGGGGCTTCTATGGCTACACCTTC,CASSQDWGTGGFYGYTF
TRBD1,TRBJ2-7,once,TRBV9,TGTGCCAGCAGCGTAGCTTGGGACAGGGCCTACGAGCAGTACTTC,CASSVAWDRAYEQYF
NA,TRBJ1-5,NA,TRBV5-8,TGTGCCAGCAGGGCGGGGAGGCGGGGGGGCAATCAGCCCCAGCATTTT,CASRAGRRGGNQPQHF
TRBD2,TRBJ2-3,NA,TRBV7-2,TGTGCCAGCAGCACCATTCTAGCGGGAGGCCCAGATACGCAGTATTTT,CASSTILAGGPDTQYF
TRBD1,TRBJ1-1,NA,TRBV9,TGTGCCAGCAGCGCTGCCGGGACAGGGGGAAGCACTGAAGCTTTCTTT,CASSAAGTGGSTEAFF
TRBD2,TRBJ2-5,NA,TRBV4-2,TGTGCCAGCAGCCGGTCATTAGCGGGGGGGGAAGAGACCCAGTACTTC,CASSRSLAGGEETQYF
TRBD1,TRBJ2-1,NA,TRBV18,TGTGCCAGCTCACCTGGACAGGGGTGGAGTGAGCAGTTCTTC,CASSPGQGWSEQFF
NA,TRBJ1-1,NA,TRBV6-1,TGTGCCAGCAGTGACCCCCCAGGGATTCTTGAAGCTTTCTTT,CASSDPPGILEAFF
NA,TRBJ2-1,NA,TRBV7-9,TGTGCCAGCAGCTTAAGAGGTAAAGACGCAGGGGCGCAGTTCTTC,CASSLRGKDAGAQFF
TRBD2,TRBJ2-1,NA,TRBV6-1,TGTGCCAGCACCCGGACTAGAAGGGTATGGGAGCAGTTCTTC,CASTRTRRVWEQFF
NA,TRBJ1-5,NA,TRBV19,TGTGCCAGTAGGGATGACAGAAATCAGCCCCAGCATTTT,CASRDDRNQPQHF
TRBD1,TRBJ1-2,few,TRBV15,TGTGCCACCAGCGACCAGAGGACAGGGATGCGCTACACCTTC,CATSDQRTGMRYTF